Following are 6 T cell receptor beta chains from one sample sequenced in a study of shared clonotypes between healthy human individuals. Sequencing used immunoSEQ multiplex PCR; TCRdb keeps in-frame clones, though not all of them. The sample lists 100,000 to 120,000 clones; 55% to 70% were seen once. The sample consisted of memory CD8+ T cells sorted from blood. Subset noted: CD45RO+ cells pooled with CCR7-negative TemRA cells. The origin of the receptors is a woman aged 25-40 years in good health.

This clone occurred a few times. A far larger clone is one base from this, pointing to a likely read error. This same CDR3 is encoded by further DNA sequences in the sample. The chain combines TRBV14 with TRBJ2-7; D may be TRBD1 or TRBD2 (5 bases each). Germline V gene sequence: CDR1 SGHDN, CDR2 FVKESK. V was shortened by 6 bases and J by 3 bases, with 12 bases between the two germline ends. The CDR3 sequence is 13 residues long. CDR3 sequence: CASSPGTLYEQYF. The CDR3 DNA reads as TGTGCCAGCAGTCCCGGGACCCTCTACGAGCAGTACTTC.

This clone was found once. The J gene is TRBJ1-2, the V gene TRBV2, with unresolved D. The V end was cut by 5 bases, the J end by 7 bases, with 14 bases between. CDR1 is SNHLY, CDR2 FYNNEI, per germline. The CDR3 loop spans 13 amino acids. The CDR3 loop reads CASSHIPWGGYTF. CDR3 in DNA: TGTGCCAGCAGTCACATCCCCTGGGGTGGCTACACCTTC.

The chain employs TRBV2 and TRBJ2-1; D is unclear. V was shortened by 6 bases and J by 6 bases, with 9 bases between the two germline ends. The CDR3 length is 12 residues. Germline CDR1 SNHLY, CDR2 FYNNEI. The CDR3 DNA reads as TGTGCCAGCAGGGAGATTGGCAATGAGCAGTTCTTC. Translation gives CASREIGNEQFF.

V is TRBV6-1 and J is TRBJ2-3, with TRBD2 identical over 7 bases. The CDR3 covers 15 residues. The V gene's germline CDR1 is MNHNS and CDR2 SASEGT. V shed 6 bases and J 4 bases; nucleotides not matched to a gene: 10. CDR3 sequence (DNA): TGTGCCAGCAGCGACGGGGCGGGAGCGGCAGATACGCAGTATTTT. This codes for CASSDGAGAADTQYF.

Remarks on this clone: A single base separates this from a much larger clone, so it may be a read error. V is TRBV5-6 and J is TRBJ2-7; 14 bases agree with TRBD2. CDR3 length equals 15 residues. V trimming: 4 bases; J trimming: 2 bases; junction bases outside the gene matches: 2. Germline lookup yields CDR1 SGHDT and CDR2 YYEEEE. CDR3 in DNA: TGTGCCAGCAGCCGGGGACTAGCGGGAGCCTACGAGCAGTACTTC. It specifies CASSRGLAGAYEQYF.

The V call is TRBV30, the J call TRBJ1-1, with D perhaps matching TRBD1 (5 bases). The CDR3 contains 13 residues. Germline V gene data show CDR1 as GTSNPN and CDR2 as SVGIG (reference sequence). Trimming pared 7 bases from V and 4 bases from J, leaving 16 bases between. Here the CDR3 DNA reads TGTGCCTCTTCGGAGATGGGGGTCACTGAAGCTTTCTTT. It yields the protein CASSEMGVTEAFF. Filled out from reference TRBV30 and TRBJ1-1, the complete variable domain reads SQTIHQWPATLVQPVGSPLSLECTVEGTSNPNLYWYRQAAGRGLQLLFYSVGIGQISSEVPQNLSASRPQDRQFILSSKKLLLSDSGFYLCASSEMGVTEAFFGQGTRLTVV.